The TCR beta chain under discussion was sequenced for a study of OX40 agonist ivuxolimab in advanced cancers. This CDR3 has 13 residues. Trimming stripped 0 bases from V and 5 bases from J, with 7 bases between. The germline gives CDR1 MNHEY, CDR2 SMNVEV (reference sequence). Of note for this clone: The antigen remains unidentified.

Method: immunoSEQ multiplex PCR; TCRdb's copy keeps in-frame clones and lacks some. The table records under 80,000 clones, about 94% of them present only once. Study results and caveats: At 0.1-3.0 mg/kg, partial responders had clonal expansion among the lowest observed.

Sequenced material: CD4+ or CD8+ T cells sorted from blood, taken in a trial of the OX40 agonist ivuxolimab. The source is an adult with an advanced solid tumor such as melanoma, head and neck, liver or kidney cancer. This chain joins TRBV27 and TRBJ1-1; D is unresolved. CDR3 sequence: CASSLSPKTEAFF. CDR3 coding DNA: TGTGCCAGCAGTTTATCGCCAAAAACTGAAGCTTTCTTT.